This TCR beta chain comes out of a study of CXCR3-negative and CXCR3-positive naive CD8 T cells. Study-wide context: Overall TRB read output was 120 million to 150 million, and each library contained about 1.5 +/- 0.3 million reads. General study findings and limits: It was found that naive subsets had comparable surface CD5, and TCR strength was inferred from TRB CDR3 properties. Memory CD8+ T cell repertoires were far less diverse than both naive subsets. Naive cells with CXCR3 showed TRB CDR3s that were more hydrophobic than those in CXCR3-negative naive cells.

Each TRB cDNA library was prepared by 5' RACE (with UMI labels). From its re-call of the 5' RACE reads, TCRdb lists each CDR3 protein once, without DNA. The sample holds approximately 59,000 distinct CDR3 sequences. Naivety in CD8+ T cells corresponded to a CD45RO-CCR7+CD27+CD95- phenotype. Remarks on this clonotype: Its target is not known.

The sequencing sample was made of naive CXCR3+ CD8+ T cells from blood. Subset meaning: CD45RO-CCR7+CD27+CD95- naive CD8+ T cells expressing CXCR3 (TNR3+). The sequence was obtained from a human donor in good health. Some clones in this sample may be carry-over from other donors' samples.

The CDR3 here is CASSLYRGNYEQYF. The rearrangement links TRBV28 to TRBJ2-7; the D call from TCRdb, TRBD1, cannot be confirmed without DNA. The germline V gene has CDR1 MDHEN and CDR2 SYDVKM. This CDR3 has 14 residues.